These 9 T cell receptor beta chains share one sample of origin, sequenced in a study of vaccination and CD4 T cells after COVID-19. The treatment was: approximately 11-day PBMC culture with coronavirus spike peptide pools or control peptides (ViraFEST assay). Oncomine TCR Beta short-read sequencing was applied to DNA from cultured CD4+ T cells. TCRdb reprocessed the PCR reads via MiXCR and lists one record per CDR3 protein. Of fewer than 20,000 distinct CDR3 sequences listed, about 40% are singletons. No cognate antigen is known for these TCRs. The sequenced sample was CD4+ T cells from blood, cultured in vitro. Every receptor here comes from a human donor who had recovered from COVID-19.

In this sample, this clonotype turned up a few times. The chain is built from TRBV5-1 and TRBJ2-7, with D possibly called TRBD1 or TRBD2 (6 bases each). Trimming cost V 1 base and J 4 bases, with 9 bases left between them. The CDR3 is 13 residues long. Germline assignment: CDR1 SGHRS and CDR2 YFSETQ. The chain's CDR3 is CASSLTGAYEQYF. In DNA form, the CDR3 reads TGCGCCAGCAGCTTGACGGGGGCTTACGAGCAGTACTTC.

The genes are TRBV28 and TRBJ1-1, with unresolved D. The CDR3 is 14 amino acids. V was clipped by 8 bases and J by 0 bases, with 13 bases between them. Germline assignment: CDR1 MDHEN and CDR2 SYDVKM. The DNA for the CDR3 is TGTGCCAGCTACCAACAGCGGATGAACACTGAAGCTTTCTTT. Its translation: CASYQQRMNTEAFF.

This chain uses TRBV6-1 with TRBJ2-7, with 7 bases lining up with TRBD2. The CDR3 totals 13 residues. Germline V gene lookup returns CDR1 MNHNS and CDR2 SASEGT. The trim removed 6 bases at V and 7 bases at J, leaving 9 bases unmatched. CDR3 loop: CASRGGTTREQYF. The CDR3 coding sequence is TGTGCCAGCAGGGGGGGGACTACGAGGGAGCAGTACTTC.

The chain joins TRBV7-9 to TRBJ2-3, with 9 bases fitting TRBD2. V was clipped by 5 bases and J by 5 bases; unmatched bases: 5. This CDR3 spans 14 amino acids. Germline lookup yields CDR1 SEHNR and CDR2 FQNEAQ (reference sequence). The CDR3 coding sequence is TGTGCCAGCAGCACACGAGCGGGAGGAGATACGCAGTATTTT. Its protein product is CASSTRAGGDTQYF.

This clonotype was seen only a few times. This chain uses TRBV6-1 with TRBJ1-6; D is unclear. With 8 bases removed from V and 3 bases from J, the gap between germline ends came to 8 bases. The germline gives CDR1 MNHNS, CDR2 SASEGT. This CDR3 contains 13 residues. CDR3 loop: CASEEHYNSPLHF. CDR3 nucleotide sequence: TGTGCCAGCGAGGAACACTATAATTCACCCCTCCACTTT.

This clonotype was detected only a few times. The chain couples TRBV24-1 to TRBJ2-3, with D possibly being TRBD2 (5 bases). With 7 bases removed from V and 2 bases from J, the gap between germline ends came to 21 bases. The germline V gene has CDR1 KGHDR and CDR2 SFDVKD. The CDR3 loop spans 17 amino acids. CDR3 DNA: TGTGCCACCAGCGGCTCGTTGGGCCTGGGAGCCACAGATACGCAGTATTTT. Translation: CATSGSLGLGATDTQYF.

The CDR3 bases are TGTGCCAGCAGTTACAGGATTGCCACTAATGAAAAACTGTTTTTT. It is translated as CASSYRIATNEKLFF. This rearrangement joins TRBV6-5 to TRBJ1-4; D remains ambiguous. Germline V gene data show CDR1 as MNHEY and CDR2 as SVGAGI. This CDR3 spans 15 amino acids. Trimming shortened V by 2 bases and J by 2 bases, and 9 bases separated the two germline ends.

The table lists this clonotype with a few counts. CDR3: CASRQKTQYF. In nucleotides, the CDR3 is TGTGCCAGCAGACAGAAGACCCAGTACTTC. V and J are TRBV2 and TRBJ2-5; no clear D. V was shortened by 6 bases and J by 6 bases, with 5 bases between the two germline ends. Per the germline V gene, CDR1 is SNHLY and CDR2 is FYNNEI. The CDR3 totals 10 residues.

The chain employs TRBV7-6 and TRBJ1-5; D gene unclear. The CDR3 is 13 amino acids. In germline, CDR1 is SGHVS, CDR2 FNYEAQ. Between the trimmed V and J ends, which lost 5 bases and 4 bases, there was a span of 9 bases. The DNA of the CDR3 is TGTGCCAGCAGCCCAGATCAGAATCAGCCCCAGCATTTT. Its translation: CASSPDQNQPQHF. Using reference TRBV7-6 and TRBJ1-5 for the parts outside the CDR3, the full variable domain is GAGVSQSPRYKVTKRGQDVALRCDPISGHVSLYWYRQALGQGPEFLTYFNYEAQQDKSGLPNDRFSAERPEGSISTLTIQRTEQRDSAMYRCASSPDQNQPQHFGDGTRLSIL.